The 9 T cell receptor beta chains listed next were all sequenced from one sample in a study of CDR3 diversity in severe acne. TCRdb ran MiXCR on the PCR reads and lists one entry per CDR3 protein. The sample includes some 84,000 distinct CDR3 sequences, around half seen only once; the top ten take around 10%. The specimen sequenced was blood. Receptors originate from a male donor in good health, serving as a control.

This chain connects TRBV6-5 to TRBJ1-3; D unclear. This CDR3 comprises 14 residues. Germline V lookup: CDR1 MNHEY, CDR2 SVGAGI. V lost 0 bases and J lost 2, with 5 bases in between. The DNA for the CDR3 is TGTGCCAGCAGTTACTCGGCAGCTGGAAACACCATATATTTT. Its protein is CASSYSAAGNTIYF.

The chain is built from TRBV15 and TRBJ1-5; tentative D call: TRBD1 (5 bases). V lost 4 bases, J lost 4 bases, and 14 bases lay in between. CDR1 LNHNV and CDR2 YYDKDF come from the germline V gene (reference sequence). This CDR3 region has 15 residues. CDR3 DNA sequence: TGTGCCACCAGCACCCTGGAGGGGTTGAATCAGCCCCAGCATTTT. As protein: CATSTLEGLNQPQHF.

This clonotype has a handful of counts. The V gene is TRBV7-2, the J gene TRBJ2-7, with 10 bases aligning to TRBD2. Germline CDR1 is SGHTA and CDR2 is FQGNSA. This CDR3 comprises 12 residues. Trimming removed 10 bases from V and 3 bases from J; junction bases left unmatched: 3. The CDR3 reads CATGLAVYEQYF. In DNA form, the CDR3 reads TGTGCCACCGGACTAGCGGTCTACGAGCAGTACTTC.

Details on this clonotype: A much more abundant neighbour one base away suggests this may be a read error. The chain links TRBV10-2 to TRBJ1-2; D gene ambiguous. Germline V gives CDR1 WSHSY, CDR2 SAAADI. The CDR3 runs 13 residues. CDR3 amino acids: CASTLGRRYGYTF. Here the CDR3 DNA reads TGTGCCAGCACCCTAGGAAGGCGCTATGGCTACACCTTC.

This rearrangement joins TRBV19 to TRBJ1-2, with 8 nucleotides matching TRBD1. CDR1 LNHDA and CDR2 SQIVND come from the germline V gene (reference sequence). The CDR3 has 15 residues. Trimming removed 9 bases from V and 6 bases from J; junction bases left unmatched: 15. The CDR3 loop reads CASREHRGMLNGYTF. CDR3 in DNA: TGTGCCAGCAGAGAACACAGGGGGATGCTGAATGGCTACACCTTC.

The J gene is TRBJ2-7, the V gene TRBV6-1; 9 bases are shared with TRBD1. Looked up from germline, CDR1 is MNHNS and CDR2 is SASEGT. Unmatched junction bases numbered 5, after V lost 8 bases and J lost 0 bases. The CDR3 totals 14 residues. As DNA, the CDR3 is TGTGCCAGCCTGGGGGACAGGGCCTCCTACGAGCAGTACTTC. Its translation is CASLGDRASYEQYF.

Worth noting for this clonotype: The junction departs from germline at one end; a sequencing error may be responsible. The chain employs TRBV28 and TRBJ2-3; perhaps D is TRBD1 or TRBD2 (5 bases each). The CDR3 consists of 12 residues. Germline V CDR1 and CDR2: MDHEN, SYDVKM. CDR3 sequence reads: CASTRGRDPEPF. CDR3 nucleotides: TGTGCCAGCACAAGGGGACGGGACCCCGAGCCATTT.

The V gene is TRBV11-3, the J gene TRBJ2-7; 8 nucleotides agree with TRBD2. J lost 8 bases, V lost 4 bases, and 10 bases had no gene match. CDR1 is SGHNT and CDR2 is YENEEA in the germline V gene. The CDR3 extends over 14 amino acids. DNA of the CDR3: TGTGCCAGCAGCTCCCGGACCTTAGCGGGAAAGCAGTACTTC. It codes for CASSSRTLAGKQYF.

This sequence joins TRBV28 and TRBJ1-2, with D tentatively TRBD1 (6 bases). Per germline, CDR1 MDHEN and CDR2 SYDVKM. The CDR3 is made up of 14 amino acids. Trimming took 8 bases from V and 3 from J, leaving 16 bases between them. The CDR3 DNA follows: TGTGCCAGCCGTCTGGGGGGGCACTACTATGGCTACACCTTC. It specifies CASRLGGHYYGYTF.